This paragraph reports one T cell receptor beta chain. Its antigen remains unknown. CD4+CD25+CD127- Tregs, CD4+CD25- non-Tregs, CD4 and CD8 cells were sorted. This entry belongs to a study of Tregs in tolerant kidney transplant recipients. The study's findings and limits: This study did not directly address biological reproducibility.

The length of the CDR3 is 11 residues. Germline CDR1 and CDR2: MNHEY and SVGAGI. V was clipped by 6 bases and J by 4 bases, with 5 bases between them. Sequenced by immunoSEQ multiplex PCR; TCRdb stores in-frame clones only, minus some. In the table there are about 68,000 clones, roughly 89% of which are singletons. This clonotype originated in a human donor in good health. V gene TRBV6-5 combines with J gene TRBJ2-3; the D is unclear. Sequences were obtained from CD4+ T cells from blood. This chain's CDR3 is CASSSADTQYF. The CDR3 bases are TGTGCCAGCAGCTCAGCAGATACGCAGTATTTT.